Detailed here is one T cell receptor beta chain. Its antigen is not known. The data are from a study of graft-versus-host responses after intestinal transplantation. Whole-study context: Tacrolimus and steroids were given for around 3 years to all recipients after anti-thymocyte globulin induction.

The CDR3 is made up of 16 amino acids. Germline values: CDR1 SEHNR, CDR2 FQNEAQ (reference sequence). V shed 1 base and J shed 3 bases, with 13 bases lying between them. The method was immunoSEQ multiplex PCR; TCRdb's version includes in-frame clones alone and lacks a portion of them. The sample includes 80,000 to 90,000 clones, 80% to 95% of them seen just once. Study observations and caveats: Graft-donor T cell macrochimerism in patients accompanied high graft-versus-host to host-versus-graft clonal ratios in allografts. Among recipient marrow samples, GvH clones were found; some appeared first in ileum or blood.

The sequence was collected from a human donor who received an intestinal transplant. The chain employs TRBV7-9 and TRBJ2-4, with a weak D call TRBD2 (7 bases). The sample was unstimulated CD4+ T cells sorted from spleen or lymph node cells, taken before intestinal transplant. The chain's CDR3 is CASSLGRGLVKNIQYF. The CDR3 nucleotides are TGTGCCAGCAGCTTAGGGCGGGGGCTAGTCAAAAACATTCAGTACTTC.